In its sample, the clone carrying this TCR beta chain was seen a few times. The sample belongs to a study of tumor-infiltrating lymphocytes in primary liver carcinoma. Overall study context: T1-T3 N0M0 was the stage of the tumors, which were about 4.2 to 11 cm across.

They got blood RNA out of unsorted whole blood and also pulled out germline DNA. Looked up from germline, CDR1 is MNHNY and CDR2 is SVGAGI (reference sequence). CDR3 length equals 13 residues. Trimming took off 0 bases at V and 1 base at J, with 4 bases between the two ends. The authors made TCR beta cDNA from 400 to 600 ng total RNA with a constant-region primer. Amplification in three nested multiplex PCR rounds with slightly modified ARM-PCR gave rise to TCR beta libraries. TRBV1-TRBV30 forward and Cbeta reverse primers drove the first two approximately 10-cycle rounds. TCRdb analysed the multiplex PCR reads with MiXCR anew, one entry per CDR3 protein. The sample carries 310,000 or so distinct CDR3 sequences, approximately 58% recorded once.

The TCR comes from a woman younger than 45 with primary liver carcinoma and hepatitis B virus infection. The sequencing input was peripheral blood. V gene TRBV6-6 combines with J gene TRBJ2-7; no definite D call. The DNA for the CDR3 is TGTGCCAGCAGTTACTCCCCTTCCTACGAGCAGTACTTC. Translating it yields CASSYSPSYEQYF.